This TCR beta chain was obtained from a study of PD-1 blockade in classical Hodgkin lymphoma. Time point in this sample: newly diagnosed, previously untreated cHL patient sample. With magnetic negative selection, CD4+ T cells were purified from PBMCs that had been thawed. Newly diagnosed, untreated classical Hodgkin lymphoma PBMCs provided comparison. Clones were read by immunoSEQ multiplex PCR, and TCRdb kept only the in-frame ones, dropping some. The sample lists fewer than 20,000 clones, over 80% seen once, with 0.51% in the top ten. Broader study findings: Reported baseline diversity: healthy donors highest, relapsed/refractory patients lowest. Although disease activity or prior therapy may be involved, causes of the repertoire differences remain undefined.

As to this clone: Its matching antigen is unknown.

Sequenced sample: CD4+ T cells from blood. This sequence was found in a human donor with classical Hodgkin lymphoma.

Here the CDR3 DNA reads TGTGCCAGCAGCTTAGAAACCGGGGAGCTGTTTTTT. Its translation is CASSLETGELFF. The chain links TRBV6-5 to TRBJ2-2; D unresolved. This CDR3 has 12 amino acids. Germline-derived CDR1 and CDR2 are MNHEY and SVGAGI. V was pared by 6 bases and J by 5 bases, with 7 bases between.